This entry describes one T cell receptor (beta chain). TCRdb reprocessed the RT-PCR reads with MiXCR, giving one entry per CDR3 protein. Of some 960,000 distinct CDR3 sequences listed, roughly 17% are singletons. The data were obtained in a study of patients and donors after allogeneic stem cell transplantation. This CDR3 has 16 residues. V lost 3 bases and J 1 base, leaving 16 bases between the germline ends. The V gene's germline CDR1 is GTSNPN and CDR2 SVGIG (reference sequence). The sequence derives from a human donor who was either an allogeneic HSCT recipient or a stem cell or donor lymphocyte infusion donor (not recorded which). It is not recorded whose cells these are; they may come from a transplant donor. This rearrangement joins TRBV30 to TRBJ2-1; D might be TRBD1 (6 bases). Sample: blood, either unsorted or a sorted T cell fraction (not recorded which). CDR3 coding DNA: TGTGCCTGGAGGATAACAGGGTTTGTATCCTACAATGAGCAGTTCTTC. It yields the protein CAWRITGFVSYNEQFF. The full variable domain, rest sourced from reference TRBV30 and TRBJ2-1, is SQTIHQWPATLVQPVGSPLSLECTVEGTSNPNLYWYRQAAGRGLQLLFYSVGIGQISSEVPQNLSASRPQDRQFILSSKKLLLSDSGFYLCAWRITGFVSYNEQFFGPGTRLTVL.